The 4 T cell receptor beta chains below all came from one sample that was sequenced in a study of blood T cells in healthy people across ages. Combining a sample-barcoded 5' primer with a J-beta primer mix, a second PCR ran for about 6 to 12 cycles. TCRdb itself ran the 5' RACE reads through MiXCR, one entry per CDR3 protein. The sample has hundreds of thousands of distinct CDR3 sequences; 56% are singletons. Sequencing was done on a sample of blood. The receptor source for this set is a man aged 35 to 55 in good health.

Concerning this clonotype: Germline and junction disagree at one end, which may indicate a read error. The gene calls are TRBV29-1 and TRBJ2-1, with a tentative D call TRBD1 (5 bases). The CDR3 is 11 amino acids. The germline V gene encodes CDR1 SQVTM and CDR2 ANQGSEA. CDR3 DNA sequence: TGCAGCTTTGAATGGGGCAGGGAGCAGTTCTTC. Its protein product is CSFEWGREQFF.

V gene TRBV28 combines with J gene TRBJ2-1; tentative D call: TRBD1 (6 bases). Trimming removed 6 bases at V and 5 bases at J, with 11 bases between. The CDR3 contains 13 residues. CDR1 MDHEN and CDR2 SYDVKM come from the germline V gene. The CDR3 reads CASRDRKDNEQFF. Here the CDR3 DNA reads TGTGCCAGCAGGGACAGAAAAGACAATGAGCAGTTCTTC.

Turning to this clonotype: The junction departs from the called germline gene at one end, perhaps through a read error. The chain combines TRBV15 with TRBJ2-7, with TRBD2 as a possible D gene (5 bases). The length of the CDR3 is 16 residues. Germline V gene data show CDR1 as LNHNV and CDR2 as YYDKDF (reference sequence). CDR3 sequence reads: CATSRIGGTSSYEQYF. In nucleotides, the CDR3 is TGTGCCACCAGCAGAATCGGAGGAACGAGCTCCTATGAGCAGTACTTC.

This clonotype was counted a few times. The chain recombines TRBV15 with TRBJ2-1, with 8 nucleotides matching TRBD2. Looked up from germline, CDR1 is LNHNV and CDR2 is YYDKDF (reference sequence). V was pared by 5 bases and J by 8 bases, with 14 bases of the junction left unmatched. CDR3 length equals 16 residues. CDR3 bases: TGTGCCACCAGCTGGGCCGGGACTAGGAGGCCCTATGAGCAGTTCTTC. Translation gives CATSWAGTRRPYEQFF. The full variable domain, with the rest looked up from reference TRBV15 and TRBJ2-1, is DAMVIQNPRYQVTQFGKPVTLSCSQTLNHNVMYWYQQKSSQAPKLLFHYYDKDFNNEADTPDNFQSRRPNTSFCFLDIRSPGLGDTAMYLCATSWAGTRRPYEQFFGPGTRLTVL.